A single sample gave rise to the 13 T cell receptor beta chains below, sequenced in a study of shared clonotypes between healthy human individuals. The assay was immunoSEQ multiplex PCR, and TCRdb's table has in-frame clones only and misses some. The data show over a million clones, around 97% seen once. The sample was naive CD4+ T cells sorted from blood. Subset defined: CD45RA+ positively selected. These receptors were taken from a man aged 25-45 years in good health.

The CDR3 nucleotides read TGTGCCAGCAGTGAGGGCGGGGAGGTTTACGAGCAGTACTTC. This codes for CASSEGGEVYEQYF. V and J are TRBV28 and TRBJ2-7; possibly TRBD2 for D (6 bases). The CDR3 spans 14 residues. CDR1 and CDR2 from the germline V gene are MDHEN and SYDVKM. V was pared by 5 bases and J by 4 bases, with 15 bases between.

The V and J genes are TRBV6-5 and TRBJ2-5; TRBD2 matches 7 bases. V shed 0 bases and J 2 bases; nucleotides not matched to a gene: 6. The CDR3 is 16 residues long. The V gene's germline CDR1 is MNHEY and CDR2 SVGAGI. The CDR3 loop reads CASSYSRFSGQETQYF. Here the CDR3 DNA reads TGTGCCAGCAGTTACTCCAGATTTAGCGGGCAAGAGACCCAGTACTTC.

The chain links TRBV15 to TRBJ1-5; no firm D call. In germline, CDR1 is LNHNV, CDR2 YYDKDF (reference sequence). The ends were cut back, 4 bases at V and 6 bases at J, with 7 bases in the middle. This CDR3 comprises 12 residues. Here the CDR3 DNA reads TGTGCCACCAGCACCCCCCGTCAGCCCCAGCATTTT. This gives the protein CATSTPRQPQHF. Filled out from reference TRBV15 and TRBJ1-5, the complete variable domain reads DAMVIQNPRYQVTQFGKPVTLSCSQTLNHNVMYWYQQKSSQAPKLLFHYYDKDFNNEADTPDNFQSRRPNTSFCFLDIRSPGLGDTAMYLCATSTPRQPQHFGDGTRLSIL.

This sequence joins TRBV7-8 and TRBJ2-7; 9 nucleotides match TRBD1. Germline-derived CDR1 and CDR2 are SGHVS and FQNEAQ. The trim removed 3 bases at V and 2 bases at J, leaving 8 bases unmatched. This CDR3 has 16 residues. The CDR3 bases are TGTGCCAGCAGCTTTGGTGACAGGGGGGTAACCTACGAGCAGTACTTC. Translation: CASSFGDRGVTYEQYF.

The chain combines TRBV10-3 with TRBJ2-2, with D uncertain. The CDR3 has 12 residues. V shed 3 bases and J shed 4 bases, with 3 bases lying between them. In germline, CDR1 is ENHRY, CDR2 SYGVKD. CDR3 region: CAISDITGELFF. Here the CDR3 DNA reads TGTGCCATCAGTGATATCACCGGGGAGCTGTTTTTT.

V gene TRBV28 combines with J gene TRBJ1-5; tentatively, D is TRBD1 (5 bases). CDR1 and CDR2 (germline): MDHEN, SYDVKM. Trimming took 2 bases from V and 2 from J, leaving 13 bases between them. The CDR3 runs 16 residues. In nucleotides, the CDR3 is TGTGCCAGCAGTTTACAGGGCCCACTCCGCAATCAGCCCCAGCATTTT. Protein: CASSLQGPLRNQPQHF.

The CDR3 sequence: CASSLNGQGFQETQYF. Written as DNA, the CDR3 is TGTGCCAGCAGCTTAAACGGACAGGGTTTTCAAGAGACCCAGTACTTC. The J gene is TRBJ2-5, the V gene TRBV7-2; 8 bases line up with TRBD1. This CDR3 has 16 amino acids. With 2 bases clipped from V and 2 bases from J, the junction kept 7 bases outside the gene matches. The germline CDR1 and CDR2 sequences are SGHTA and FQGNSA.

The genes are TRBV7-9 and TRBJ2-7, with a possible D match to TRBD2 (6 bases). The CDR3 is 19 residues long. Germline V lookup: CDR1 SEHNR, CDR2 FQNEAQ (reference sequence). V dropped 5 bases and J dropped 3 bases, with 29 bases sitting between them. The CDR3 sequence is CASSPDRGLLSSVRYEQYF. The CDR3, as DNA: TGTGCCAGCAGCCCCGACCGTGGACTACTAAGTAGTGTTCGCTACGAGCAGTACTTC. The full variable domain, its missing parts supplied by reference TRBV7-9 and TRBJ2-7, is DTGVSQNPRHKITKRGQNVTFRCDPISEHNRLYWYRQTLGQGPEFLTYFQNEAQLEKSRLLSDRFSAERPKGSFSTLEIQRTEQGDSAMYLCASSPDRGLLSSVRYEQYFGPGTRLTVT.

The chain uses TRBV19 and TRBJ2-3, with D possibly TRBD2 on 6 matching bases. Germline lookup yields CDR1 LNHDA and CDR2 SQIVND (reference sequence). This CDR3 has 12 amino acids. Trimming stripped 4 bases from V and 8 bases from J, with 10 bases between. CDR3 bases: TGTGCCAGTAGTAGGGACGGGGGTACGCAGTATTTT. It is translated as CASSRDGGTQYF.

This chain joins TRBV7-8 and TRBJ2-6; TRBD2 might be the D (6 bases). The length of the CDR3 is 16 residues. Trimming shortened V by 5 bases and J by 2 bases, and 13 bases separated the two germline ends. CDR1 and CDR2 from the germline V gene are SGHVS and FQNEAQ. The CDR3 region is CASSLPGGAGANVLTF. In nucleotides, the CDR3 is TGTGCCAGCAGCCTCCCCGGAGGGGCTGGGGCCAACGTCCTGACTTTC. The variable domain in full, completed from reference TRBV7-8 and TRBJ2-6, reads GAGVSQSPRYKVAKRGQDVALRCDPISGHVSLFWYQQALGQGPEFLTYFQNEAQLDKSGLPSDRFFAERPEGSVSTLKIQRTQQEDSAVYLCASSLPGGAGANVLTFGAGSRLTVL.

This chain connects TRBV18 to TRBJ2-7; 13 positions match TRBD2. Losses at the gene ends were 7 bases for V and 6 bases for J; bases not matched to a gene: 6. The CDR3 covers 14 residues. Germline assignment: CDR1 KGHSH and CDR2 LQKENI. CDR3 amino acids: CASFETSGRPEQYF. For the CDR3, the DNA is TGTGCCAGCTTTGAGACTAGCGGGAGGCCCGAGCAGTACTTC.

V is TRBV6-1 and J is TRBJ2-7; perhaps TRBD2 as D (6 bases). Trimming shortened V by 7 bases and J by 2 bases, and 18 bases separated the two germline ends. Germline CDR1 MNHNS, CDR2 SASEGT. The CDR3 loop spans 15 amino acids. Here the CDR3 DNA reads TGTGCCAGCACCGCCGGGTGGGGGGATACCTACGAGCAGTACTTC. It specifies CASTAGWGDTYEQYF.

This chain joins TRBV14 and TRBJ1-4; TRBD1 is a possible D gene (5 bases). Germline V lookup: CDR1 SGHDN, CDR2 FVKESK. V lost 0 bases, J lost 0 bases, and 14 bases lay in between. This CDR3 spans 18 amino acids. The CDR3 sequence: CASSQDPRDGATNEKLFF. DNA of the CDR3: TGTGCCAGCAGCCAAGATCCCAGGGATGGCGCAACTAATGAAAAACTGTTTTTT.